The 10 T cell receptor beta chains presented below share a single source sample, sequenced in a study of cytomegalovirus exposure and HLA in healthy donors. Primers: 60 Vbeta forward and 13 Jbeta reverse. Here immunoSEQ multiplex PCR was the method, and the copy in TCRdb shows in-frame clones only, minus some. The table shows more than 150,000 clones, with just under 80% occurring only once. Sequencing was performed on PBMCs. These receptors were taken from a woman aged 25-40 years in good health and CMV-seronegative.

The chain couples TRBV9 to TRBJ2-1; 7 bases align to TRBD1. CDR3 length: 15 amino acids. Germline values: CDR1 SGDLS, CDR2 YYNGEE. The V segment lost 0 bases and the J segment 4 bases; nucleotides outside the gene matches: 4. CDR3 protein: CASSVGTQGYNEQFF. The CDR3 DNA follows: TGTGCCAGCAGCGTAGGAACACAGGGGTACAATGAGCAGTTCTTC. Together with reference TRBV9 and TRBJ2-1, the CDR3 gives the full variable domain: DSGVTQTPKHLITATGQRVTLRCSPRSGDLSVYWYQQSLDQGLQFLIQYYNGEERAKGNILERFSAQQFPDLHSELNLSSLELGDSALYFCASSVGTQGYNEQFFGPGTRLTVL.

The rearrangement links TRBV4-2 to TRBJ1-4, with D perhaps matching TRBD1 (6 bases). The CDR3 contains 13 residues. Trimming removed 4 bases from V and 7 bases from J, with 10 bases in between. The V gene's germline CDR1 is LGHNA and CDR2 YNFKEQ. The CDR3 DNA reads as TGTGCCAGCAGCCCGCACAGGGTTGAAAAACTGTTTTTT. It encodes CASSPHRVEKLFF.

This clone was seen a handful of times. The chain couples TRBV5-1 to TRBJ2-7, with 8 bases aligning to TRBD1. J was trimmed by 2 bases and V by 4 bases; bases with no gene match: 11. CDR1 and CDR2 (germline): SGHRS, YFSETQ. The CDR3 totals 16 residues. CDR3 DNA: TGCGCCAGCAGCGATCGGACAGGGTCGAATCCCTACGAGCAGTACTTC. Translated: CASSDRTGSNPYEQYF.

V and J are TRBV11-1 and TRBJ1-2, with 8 nucleotides matching TRBD1. After removal of 3 bases from V and 2 bases from J, the junction contained 5 bases not matched to a gene. The CDR3 is 15 amino acids. The V gene's germline CDR1 is SGHAT and CDR2 FQDESV (reference sequence). The CDR3 bases are TGTGCCAGCAGCTTCGGTGACAGGGGCAACTATGGCTACACCTTC. This gives the protein CASSFGDRGNYGYTF. Full variable domain (remainder filled in from reference TRBV11-1 and TRBJ1-2): EAEVAQSPRYKITEKSQAVAFWCDPISGHATLYWYRQILGQGPELLVQFQDESVVDDSQLPKDRFSAERLKGVDSTLKIQPAELGDSAMYLCASSFGDRGNYGYTFGSGTRLTVV.

The chain carries TRBV18 and TRBJ2-3, with 13 bases lining up with TRBD2. This CDR3 spans 14 amino acids. Germline CDR1 is KGHSH and CDR2 is LQKENI. The V and J ends lost 3 bases and 6 bases, in that order; junction bases with no gene match: 0. The CDR3 DNA follows: TGTGCCAGCTCACCGGGACTAGCGGGGGATACGCAGTATTTT. Its protein product is CASSPGLAGDTQYF.

A few counts support this clone. The chain uses TRBV7-9 and TRBJ1-1, with D perhaps matching TRBD1 (6 bases). V was clipped by 4 bases and J by 0 bases, with 15 bases between them. CDR1 is SEHNR, CDR2 FQNEAQ, per germline (reference sequence). The CDR3 sequence is 16 residues long. CDR3 sequence reads: CASSSVGQGMNTEAFF. The CDR3 DNA is TGTGCCAGCAGCTCAGTAGGTCAGGGGATGAACACTGAAGCTTTCTTT.

This chain links TRBV9 with TRBJ1-1; tentatively, D is TRBD1 (5 bases). V was clipped by 4 bases and J by 6 bases, with 19 bases between them. This CDR3 is 15 amino acids long. Germline V gene sequence: CDR1 SGDLS, CDR2 YYNGEE. CDR3 sequence (DNA): TGTGCCAGCAGCCCGCCGGGGGAGGGTTGGGCTGAAGCTTTCTTT. Protein: CASSPPGEGWAEAFF.

The chain carries TRBV19 and TRBJ1-1; 8 bases line up with TRBD1. Looked up from germline, CDR1 is LNHDA and CDR2 is SQIVND (reference sequence). V lost 3 bases, J lost 7 bases, and 19 bases stayed unmatched. This CDR3 has 18 residues. In DNA, the CDR3 is TGTGCCAGTAGTATTCGGCACGCTTCCGGGACAGGCACCGTTGAAGCTTTCTTT. It specifies CASSIRHASGTGTVEAFF.

The J gene is TRBJ1-6, the V gene TRBV30; D gene ambiguous. Trimming took 5 bases from V and 9 from J, leaving 11 bases between them. The CDR3 sequence is 12 residues long. Looked up from germline, CDR1 is GTSNPN and CDR2 is SVGIG (reference sequence). This chain's CDR3 is CAWERGSSPLHF. CDR3 nucleotides: TGTGCCTGGGAGAGAGGGTCTTCACCCCTCCACTTT. Full variable domain (remainder filled in from reference TRBV30 and TRBJ1-6): SQTIHQWPATLVQPVGSPLSLECTVEGTSNPNLYWYRQAAGRGLQLLFYSVGIGQISSEVPQNLSASRPQDRQFILSSKKLLLSDSGFYLCAWERGSSPLHFGNGTRLTVT.

The chain uses TRBV7-3 and TRBJ1-1, with D perhaps matching TRBD1 (5 bases). The CDR3 extends over 14 amino acids. Per germline, CDR1 SGHTA and CDR2 FQGTGA. The V gene lost 2 bases and the J gene lost 4 bases, with 11 bases spanning the gap. The CDR3 spells CASSLPDSSTEAFF. The CDR3 DNA reads as TGTGCCAGCAGCTTACCCGACAGTAGCACTGAAGCTTTCTTT.